A selection of T cell receptor beta chains follows, all from one sample in a study of CD8+ T cells in alopecia areata. The method was immunoSEQ multiplex PCR; TCRdb's version includes in-frame clones alone and lacks a portion of them. Of about 200,000 clones in the sample, around two fifths were seen once. The starting material was CD4+ T cells sorted from blood, obtained around week 30, from a patient treated with tofacitinib. Source of these receptors: a human donor with alopecia areata. Both conserved end residues are part of each CDR3. D genes are given only for firm matches. Size is omitted from some rows. Given values are once, few, many or a class for expanded clones.

CDR3 length: 13; D gene: -; clone size: -; J gene: TRBJ2-2; V gene: TRBV6-6; CDR3 DNA: TGTGCCGTCACCCGGTTCGACACGGGGGAGCTGTTTTTT; CDR3 protein: CAVTRFDTGELFF
CDR3 length: 14; D gene: TRBD1; clone size: few; J gene: TRBJ1-5; V gene: TRBV6-6; CDR3 DNA: TGTGCCAGCAGTTACTCGGACAGGGCCCAGCCCCAGCATTTT; CDR3 protein: CASSYSDRAQPQHF
CDR3 length: 12; D gene: -; clone size: few; J gene: TRBJ1-2; V gene: TRBV29-1; CDR3 DNA: TGCAGCGCCGGGACGCAAAACTATGGCTACACCTTC; CDR3 protein: CSAGTQNYGYTF
CDR3 length: 12; D gene: -; clone size: -; J gene: TRBJ1-4; V gene: TRBV4-1; CDR3 DNA: TGCGCCAGCAGCCTCGTACGGGAAAAACTGTTTTTT; CDR3 protein: CASSLVREKLFF
CDR3 length: 13; D gene: TRBD1; clone size: few; J gene: TRBJ2-1; V gene: TRBV11-2; CDR3 DNA: TGTGCCAGCAGCGAGGACAGGGTCAATGAGCAGTTCTTC; CDR3 protein: CASSEDRVNEQFF
CDR3 length: 12; D gene: -; clone size: few; J gene: TRBJ2-1; V gene: TRBV11-1; CDR3 DNA: TGTGCCAGCAGCCGACAGGCTTGGGAGCAGTTCTTC; CDR3 protein: CASSRQAWEQFF
CDR3 length: 18; D gene: TRBD1; clone size: -; J gene: TRBJ2-4; V gene: TRBV30; CDR3 DNA: TGTGCCTGGAGTACAACCGGGACAGGGGGTGGGGTCGGAAACATTCAGTACTTC; CDR3 protein: CAWSTTGTGGGVGNIQYF
CDR3 length: 15; D gene: -; clone size: many; J gene: TRBJ2-1; V gene: TRBV7-8; CDR3 DNA: TGTGCCAGCAGCTTAGCGCTGAGCTCCTACAATGAGCAGTTCTTC; CDR3 protein: CASSLALSSYNEQFF
CDR3 length: 16; D gene: -; clone size: -; J gene: TRBJ1-5; V gene: TRBV7-2; CDR3 DNA: TGTGCCAGCAGCCCCATGAGAACAGGACTCAATCAGCCCCAGCATTTT; CDR3 protein: CASSPMRTGLNQPQHF
CDR3 length: 15; D gene: -; clone size: -; J gene: TRBJ2-2; V gene: TRBV5-1; CDR3 DNA: TGCGCCAGCAGCCTCGAGACCGCGAACACCGGGGAGCTGTTTTTT; CDR3 protein: CASSLETANTGELFF
CDR3 length: 12; D gene: -; clone size: few; J gene: TRBJ1-4; V gene: TRBV10-3; CDR3 DNA: TGTGCCATCAGTGAGGCAGGGGAGAGGCTGTTTTTT; CDR3 protein: CAISEAGERLFF
CDR3 length: 16; D gene: -; clone size: -; J gene: TRBJ2-5; V gene: TRBV5-4; CDR3 DNA: TGTGCCAGCAGCCACCCCTCCGACATGTACCAAGAGACCCAGTACTTC; CDR3 protein: CASSHPSDMYQETQYF
CDR3 length: 15; D gene: TRBD1; clone size: few; J gene: TRBJ1-1; V gene: TRBV30; CDR3 DNA: TGTGCCTGGAGTGTCCTTGGACAGGTGAACACTGAAGCTTTCTTT; CDR3 protein: CAWSVLGQVNTEAFF
CDR3 length: 17; D gene: TRBD2; clone size: -; J gene: TRBJ2-7; V gene: TRBV12-5; CDR3 DNA: TGTGCTAGTAGTATTTCCCCGCGGGGCGGGAGGGCCAACGAGCAGTACTTC; CDR3 protein: CASSISPRGGRANEQYF
CDR3 length: 13; D gene: -; clone size: -; J gene: TRBJ1-2; V gene: TRBV30; CDR3 DNA: TGTGCCTGGAGTGTAGAAGCTCTCTATGGCTACACCTTC; CDR3 protein: CAWSVEALYGYTF
CDR3 length: 15; D gene: TRBD1; clone size: once; J gene: TRBJ1-1; V gene: TRBV9; CDR3 DNA: TGTGCCAGCAGCCCACGACAGGGGGGCGTCACTGAAGCTTTCTTT; CDR3 protein: CASSPRQGGVTEAFF
CDR3 length: 12; D gene: TRBD1; clone size: few; J gene: TRBJ1-4; V gene: TRBV29-1; CDR3 DNA: TGCAGCTTCCAAGGGGGCAAGGAAAAACTGTTTTTT; CDR3 protein: CSFQGGKEKLFF
CDR3 length: 15; D gene: TRBD2; clone size: once; J gene: TRBJ2-7; V gene: TRBV11-3; CDR3 DNA: TGTGCCAGCAGCTTAGAGGCGGGGGTGTCCTACGAGCAGTACTTC; CDR3 protein: CASSLEAGVSYEQYF
CDR3 length: 13; D gene: -; clone size: few; J gene: TRBJ1-1; V gene: TRBV28; CDR3 DNA: TGTGCCAGCTCCCCACCCCCCCCGGGCGGAGCTTTCTTT; CDR3 protein: CASSPPPPGGAFF
CDR3 length: 13; D gene: -; clone size: few; J gene: TRBJ1-1; V gene: TRBV2; CDR3 DNA: TGTGCCAGCAGACCGGAGGGGAACACTGAAGCTTTCTTT; CDR3 protein: CASRPEGNTEAFF
CDR3 length: 14; D gene: -; clone size: -; J gene: TRBJ2-7; V gene: TRBV6-5; CDR3 DNA: TGTGCCAGCAGACCCACAGGGACAACCTACGAGCAGTACTTC; CDR3 protein: CASRPTGTTYEQYF
CDR3 length: 15; D gene: -; clone size: -; J gene: TRBJ2-1; V gene: TRBV7-9; CDR3 DNA: TGTGCCAGCAGCTCCCCAGGGGGGGATTACAATGAGCAGTTCTTC; CDR3 protein: CASSSPGGDYNEQFF
CDR3 length: 18; D gene: -; clone size: once; J gene: TRBJ1-1; V gene: TRBV25-1; CDR3 DNA: TGTGCCAGCAGTGAATATATGGTGGAAACAGGAGGTAGCCCTGAAGCTTTCTTT; CDR3 protein: CASSEYMVETGGSPEAFF
CDR3 length: 13; D gene: -; clone size: few; J gene: TRBJ2-1; V gene: TRBV29-1; CDR3 DNA: TGCAGCGTTGGGTCGGGACTCTTTAATGAGCAGTTCTTC; CDR3 protein: CSVGSGLFNEQFF
CDR3 length: 16; D gene: TRBD1; clone size: few; J gene: TRBJ1-5; V gene: TRBV7-2; CDR3 DNA: TGTGCCAGCAGCGAACAGGGGGCGATTGGCAATCAGCCCCAGCATTTT; CDR3 protein: CASSEQGAIGNQPQHF
CDR3 length: 13; D gene: TRBD1; clone size: many; J gene: TRBJ2-1; V gene: TRBV7-2; CDR3 DNA: TGTGCCAGCAGCTTGACAGGGTACAATGAGCAGTTCTTC; CDR3 protein: CASSLTGYNEQFF
CDR3 length: 18; D gene: TRBD2; clone size: -; J gene: TRBJ2-7; V gene: TRBV5-1; CDR3 DNA: TGCGCCAGCAGCTCAAAGACGGGACTAGCGGGAGGGCTCTACGAGCAGTACTTC; CDR3 protein: CASSSKTGLAGGLYEQYF
CDR3 length: 16; D gene: -; clone size: -; J gene: TRBJ2-6; V gene: TRBV5-1; CDR3 DNA: TGCGCCAGCAGCTTGGTGGCTAGTGCTGGGGCCAACGTCCTGACTTTC; CDR3 protein: CASSLVASAGANVLTF
CDR3 length: 14; D gene: TRBD1; clone size: -; J gene: TRBJ1-5; V gene: TRBV2; CDR3 DNA: TGTGCCAGCAGGAGGGGGCAGGCCGGACAGCCCCAGCATTTT; CDR3 protein: CASRRGQAGQPQHF
CDR3 length: 13; D gene: TRBD1; clone size: -; J gene: TRBJ2-1; V gene: TRBV7-9; CDR3 DNA: TGTGCCAGCAGCTCGGGACAGCACAATGAGCAGTTCTTC; CDR3 protein: CASSSGQHNEQFF
CDR3 length: 15; D gene: -; clone size: -; J gene: TRBJ2-6; V gene: TRBV2; CDR3 DNA: TGTGCCAGCAGGGGGCTTAGGGCTGGGGCCAACGTCCTGACTTTC; CDR3 protein: CASRGLRAGANVLTF
CDR3 length: 17; D gene: TRBD1; clone size: few; J gene: TRBJ1-5; V gene: TRBV27; CDR3 DNA: TGTGCCAGCAGTCCACGTCCGGACAGGGCACTTCGGCAGCCCCAGCATTTT; CDR3 protein: CASSPRPDRALRQPQHF
CDR3 length: 15; D gene: -; clone size: -; J gene: TRBJ1-2; V gene: TRBV7-2; CDR3 DNA: TGTGCCAGCAGCTTGGATAATGTCTTGGCCTATGGCTACACCTTC; CDR3 protein: CASSLDNVLAYGYTF
CDR3 length: 14; D gene: -; clone size: -; J gene: TRBJ1-1; V gene: TRBV7-8; CDR3 DNA: TGTGCCAGCAGCGCCCGAGGAGGGGCCATTGAAGCTTTCTTT; CDR3 protein: CASSARGGAIEAFF
CDR3 length: 15; D gene: TRBD1; clone size: few; J gene: TRBJ1-1; V gene: TRBV23-1; CDR3 DNA: TGCGCCAGCAGTCACCAGGGGGCGGTGAACACTGAAGCTTTCTTT; CDR3 protein: CASSHQGAVNTEAFF
CDR3 length: 14; D gene: -; clone size: few; J gene: TRBJ2-1; V gene: TRBV7-6; CDR3 DNA: TGTGCCAGCAACAAAAATAGAGGAGGAAATGAGCAGTTCTTC; CDR3 protein: CASNKNRGGNEQFF
CDR3 length: 13; D gene: -; clone size: -; J gene: TRBJ1-1; V gene: TRBV5-4; CDR3 DNA: TGTGCCAGCAGCTTGGCTCGGAGGCCTGAAGCTTTCTTT; CDR3 protein: CASSLARRPEAFF
CDR3 length: 17; D gene: TRBD1; clone size: -; J gene: TRBJ1-2; V gene: TRBV7-9; CDR3 DNA: TGTGCCAGCAGCTTAGGTGGGGGCCCGGGACAGGGGAGAGGCTACACCTTC; CDR3 protein: CASSLGGGPGQGRGYTF
CDR3 length: 13; D gene: -; clone size: -; J gene: TRBJ2-5; V gene: TRBV30; CDR3 DNA: TGTGCCTGGAGTCGGTCAGGGAGAGAGACCCAGTACTTC; CDR3 protein: CAWSRSGRETQYF
CDR3 length: 12; D gene: -; clone size: many; J gene: TRBJ2-5; V gene: TRBV11-2; CDR3 DNA: TGTGCCAGCAGCTGGGTGAGAGAGACCCAGTACTTC; CDR3 protein: CASSWVRETQYF
CDR3 length: 13; D gene: TRBD1; clone size: -; J gene: TRBJ2-7; V gene: TRBV7-3; CDR3 DNA: TGTGCCAGCAGCTCCTCTCCAGGGGGCGAGCAGTACTTC; CDR3 protein: CASSSSPGGEQYF
CDR3 length: 14; D gene: -; clone size: -; J gene: TRBJ2-5; V gene: TRBV18; CDR3 DNA: TGTGCCAGCTCACCACGGCGGGCCCGGGAGACCCAGTACTTC; CDR3 protein: CASSPRRARETQYF
CDR3 length: 13; D gene: TRBD1; clone size: -; J gene: TRBJ2-5; V gene: TRBV9; CDR3 DNA: TGTGCCAGCAGCGCCCGACAGGGGGAGACCCAGTACTTC; CDR3 protein: CASSARQGETQYF
CDR3 length: 12; D gene: -; clone size: -; J gene: TRBJ2-1; V gene: TRBV25-1; CDR3 DNA: TGTGCCAGCAGTGGAACAGGACGGTCGCAGTTCTTC; CDR3 protein: CASSGTGRSQFF
CDR3 length: 15; D gene: -; clone size: few; J gene: TRBJ2-3; V gene: TRBV10-3; CDR3 DNA: TGTGCCATCAGTGAGTCGACCGGGAGCGGCGATACGCAGTATTTT; CDR3 protein: CAISESTGSGDTQYF
CDR3 length: 13; D gene: TRBD1; clone size: few; J gene: TRBJ1-4; V gene: TRBV18; CDR3 DNA: TGTGCCAGCTCACCGGGACAGTCTGAAAAACTGTTTTTT; CDR3 protein: CASSPGQSEKLFF
CDR3 length: 13; D gene: TRBD1; clone size: few; J gene: TRBJ2-2; V gene: TRBV30; CDR3 DNA: TGTGCCTGGAGTGAACAGGGGACCGGGGAGCTGTTTTTT; CDR3 protein: CAWSEQGTGELFF
CDR3 length: 12; D gene: -; clone size: -; J gene: TRBJ1-2; V gene: TRBV19; CDR3 DNA: TGTGCCAGTAGTAATCAGAACTATGGCTACACCTTC; CDR3 protein: CASSNQNYGYTF
CDR3 length: 16; D gene: TRBD1; clone size: few; J gene: TRBJ2-2; V gene: TRBV7-3; CDR3 DNA: TGTGCCAGCAGCCTATCCGGGACAGGATCGGCCGGGGAGCTGTTTTTT; CDR3 protein: CASSLSGTGSAGELFF
CDR3 length: 16; D gene: TRBD2; clone size: -; J gene: TRBJ2-5; V gene: TRBV7-8; CDR3 DNA: TGTGCCAGCAGCTTAGGGAGGACTAGCAGACAAGAGACCCAGTACTTC; CDR3 protein: CASSLGRTSRQETQYF
CDR3 length: 13; D gene: -; clone size: -; J gene: TRBJ1-5; V gene: TRBV30; CDR3 DNA: TGTGCCTGGAGTCGGACCCGCAATCAGCCCCAGCATTTT; CDR3 protein: CAWSRTRNQPQHF
CDR3 length: 12; D gene: -; clone size: -; J gene: TRBJ1-4; V gene: TRBV30; CDR3 DNA: TGTGCCTGGATGAGGGCTGGTGAAAAACTGTTTTTT; CDR3 protein: CAWMRAGEKLFF
CDR3 length: 12; D gene: -; clone size: -; J gene: TRBJ1-5; V gene: TRBV6-1; CDR3 DNA: TGTGCCAGCAGACAGGGCAATCAGCCCCAGCATTTT; CDR3 protein: CASRQGNQPQHF